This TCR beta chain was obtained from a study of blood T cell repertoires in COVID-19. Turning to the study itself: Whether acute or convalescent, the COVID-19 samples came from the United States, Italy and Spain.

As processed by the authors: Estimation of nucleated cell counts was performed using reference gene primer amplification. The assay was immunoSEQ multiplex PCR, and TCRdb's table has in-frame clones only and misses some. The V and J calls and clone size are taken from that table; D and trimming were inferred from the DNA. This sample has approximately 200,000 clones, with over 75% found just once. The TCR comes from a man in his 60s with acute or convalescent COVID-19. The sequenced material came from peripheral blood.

The CDR3 nucleotides read TGCGCCAGCAGCTTGGCAGGCCAACTTGAAAAACTGTTTTTT. Protein: CASSLAGQLEKLFF. The rearrangement links TRBV5-1 to TRBJ1-4; D remains ambiguous. Germline V CDR1 and CDR2: SGHRS, YFSETQ. Trimming left V 0 bases short and J 7 bases short, with 10 bases between. The CDR3 covers 14 residues.